Shown below are 18 T cell receptor beta chains from a single sample sequenced in a study of control samples from healthy donors and cancer patients. Using immunoSEQ multiplex PCR, the repertoire was profiled, and TCRdb retains in-frame clones only, with some absent. The sample lists approximately 230,000 clones, roughly 87% seen once, with roughly 13% in the top ten. Sequenced input: PBMCs. All receptors come from a woman aged 55-75 years with lung cancer.

The chain has TRBV6-5 and TRBJ1-5, with 7 bases identical to TRBD1. V shed 5 bases, J shed 5 bases, and the junction held 6 bases outside the gene matches. CDR1 is MNHEY, CDR2 SVGAGI, per germline. This CDR3 has 14 residues. The DNA of the CDR3 is TGTGCCAGCAGTAGTAATGACAGGGATCAGCCCCAGCATTTT. Translation: CASSSNDRDQPQHF.

This chain links TRBV7-2 with TRBJ2-1; the match to TRBD1 covers 7 bases. The ends lost 6 bases at V and 6 bases at J; junction bases unmatched: 11. Germline V gene sequence: CDR1 SGHTA, CDR2 FQGNSA. This CDR3 is 15 amino acids long. In DNA form, the CDR3 reads TGTGCCAGCAGTTCCAGGGGGAGATTTGGCAATGAGCAGTTCTTC. Its translation: CASSSRGRFGNEQFF.

This chain joins TRBV18 and TRBJ1-1, with D unresolved. The V and J ends lost 4 bases and 4 bases respectively, with 10 bases between them. The CDR3 is 13 residues long. Germline CDR1 reads KGHSH; CDR2 reads LQKENI. This CDR3 reads CASSLAQSTEAFF. The CDR3 bases are TGTGCCAGCTCACTTGCACAGTCCACTGAAGCTTTCTTT.

This clone was recorded only once. The chain combines TRBV11-2 with TRBJ2-7; D possibly corresponds to TRBD2 (7 bases). Trimming stripped 5 bases from V and 3 bases from J, with 17 bases between. This CDR3 has 15 residues. Germline values: CDR1 SGHAT, CDR2 FQNNGV. The CDR3 region has the DNA TGTGCCAGCAGCCCTATAGGGGGGGTGAGCTACGAGCAGTACTTC. Amino acids: CASSPIGGVSYEQYF.

The chain links TRBV7-9 to TRBJ1-2, with 11 bases that match TRBD1. This CDR3 has 17 residues. J was trimmed by 8 bases and V by 7 bases; bases with no gene match: 18. Per germline, CDR1 SEHNR and CDR2 FQNEAQ (reference sequence). The CDR3 DNA reads as TGTGCCAGCAACTTCCGGACAGGGGGCGAGGTCGTAGGCGGCTACACCTTC. Translated: CASNFRTGGEVVGGYTF.

The chain carries TRBV20-1 and TRBJ2-1, with a weak D call TRBD2 (5 bases). The CDR3 has 11 amino acids. Trimming took 5 bases from V and 8 from J, leaving 10 bases between them. Germline V gives CDR1 DFQATT, CDR2 SNEGSKA (reference sequence). The CDR3 DNA reads TGCAGTGCTGAAACCGGGGATGAGCAGTTCTTC. Translation gives CSAETGDEQFF.

The J gene is TRBJ2-1, the V gene TRBV28, with 8 bases identical to TRBD2. The ends lost 6 bases at V and 6 bases at J; junction bases unmatched: 10. The CDR3 runs 15 residues. Germline V lookup: CDR1 MDHEN, CDR2 SYDVKM. This CDR3 is CASSHAGGGSNEQFF. The CDR3 DNA reads as TGTGCCAGCAGCCACGCGGGGGGCGGGTCCAATGAGCAGTTCTTC.

The rearrangement links TRBV27 to TRBJ2-5; D is uncertain. This CDR3 spans 12 amino acids. CDR1 and CDR2 (germline): MNHEY, SMNVEV (reference sequence). Trimming stripped 6 bases from V and 0 bases from J, with 5 bases between. The CDR3 region has the DNA TGTGCCAGCAGCCGGTACCAAGAGACCCAGTACTTC. It is translated as CASSRYQETQYF.

This rearrangement joins TRBV2 to TRBJ1-2, with TRBD1 matching 9 bases. There are 13 residues in the CDR3. Per germline, CDR1 SNHLY and CDR2 FYNNEI. J gave up 2 bases and V 9 bases, and 4 bases lay outside the gene matches. The CDR3 loop reads CASRTGENYGYTF. For the CDR3, the DNA is TGTGCCAGTCGGACAGGGGAGAACTATGGCTACACCTTC.

The V gene is TRBV5-1, the J gene TRBJ1-2; D is perhaps TRBD1 (5 bases). The ends were cut back, 4 bases at V and 5 bases at J, with 24 bases in the middle. The CDR3 covers 17 residues. Germline lookup yields CDR1 SGHRS and CDR2 YFSETQ. CDR3 loop: CASSPLVGAGGVYGYTF. The CDR3 DNA follows: TGCGCCAGCAGCCCTTTGGTTGGGGCCGGCGGGGTTTATGGCTACACCTTC. The full variable domain, its missing parts supplied by reference TRBV5-1 and TRBJ1-2, is KAGVTQTPRYLIKTRGQQVTLSCSPISGHRSVSWYQQTPGQGLQFLFEYFSETQRNKGNFPGRFSGRQFSNSRSEMNVSTLELGDSALYLCASSPLVGAGGVYGYTFGSGTRLTVV.

The chain couples TRBV27 to TRBJ1-2, with 10 bases lining up with TRBD1. Germline assignment: CDR1 MNHEY and CDR2 SMNVEV (reference sequence). With V trimmed by 1 base and J by 6 bases, 5 bases remained unmatched. CDR3 size: 15 residues. The CDR3 loop reads CASSLLSTGGHGYTF. The CDR3 nucleotides are TGTGCCAGCAGTTTATTGTCGACAGGGGGCCATGGCTACACCTTC.

Only one count was recorded for this clone. The genes are TRBV29-1 and TRBJ1-2; D not certain. Per the germline V gene, CDR1 is SQVTM and CDR2 is ANQGSEA. The CDR3 is 11 amino acids. Trimming left V 7 bases short and J 7 bases short, with 13 bases between. Here the CDR3 reads CSGYSSSGYTF. CDR3 in DNA: TGCAGCGGATATTCAAGCTCTGGCTACACCTTC.

This clone was picked up a small number of times. V and J are TRBV30 and TRBJ1-5; 10 bases fit TRBD1. Unmatched junction bases numbered 6, after V lost 3 bases and J lost 7 bases. The CDR3 totals 14 residues. CDR1 is GTSNPN, CDR2 SVGIG, per germline (reference sequence). The CDR3 DNA sequence: TGTGCCTGGAGGGGGACAGGGGAGAGGCAGCCCCAGCATTTT. Amino acids: CAWRGTGERQPQHF.

Here the CDR3 reads CASNTYRDRGTDTQYF. CDR3 DNA: TGTGCCAGCAACACCTACCGGGACAGAGGCACAGATACGCAGTATTTT. The rearrangement uses TRBV27 and TRBJ2-3; 7 bases are shared with TRBD1. The CDR3 is 16 amino acids. Germline trimming cut 7 bases from V and 1 base from J; bases unmatched to any gene: 11. Looked up from germline, CDR1 is MNHEY and CDR2 is SMNVEV (reference sequence).

V is TRBV29-1 and J is TRBJ2-5; tentatively, D is TRBD1 (6 bases). The CDR3 extends over 15 amino acids. The germline V gene encodes CDR1 SQVTM and CDR2 ANQGSEA. The CDR3 coding sequence is TGCAGTACAATAAGGACGCAGGGGCCCCAAGAGACCCAGTACTTC. Its protein is CSTIRTQGPQETQYF.

The V call is TRBV24-1, the J call TRBJ2-3, with 8 bases matching TRBD2. Germline values: CDR1 KGHDR, CDR2 SFDVKD. V lost 3 bases and J lost 4; bases outside the gene matches: 2. The CDR3 consists of 14 residues. CDR3 sequence reads: CATSDEAGADTQYF. CDR3 bases: TGTGCCACCAGTGATGAAGCGGGAGCAGATACGCAGTATTTT.

The rearrangement uses TRBV7-9 and TRBJ2-3, with D perhaps TRBD2 (5 bases). Germline assignment: CDR1 SEHNR and CDR2 FQNEAQ (reference sequence). V dropped 2 bases and J dropped 1 base, with 13 bases sitting between them. This CDR3 comprises 16 residues. CDR3 sequence reads: CASSLTRAAGTDTQYF. CDR3 coding DNA: TGTGCCAGCAGCTTAACGAGGGCGGCGGGCACAGATACGCAGTATTTT.

The J gene is TRBJ1-2, the V gene TRBV5-1; perhaps TRBD1 as D (5 bases). Trimming cost V 0 bases and J 7 bases, with 13 bases left between them. Germline CDR1 reads SGHRS; CDR2 reads YFSETQ. The CDR3 length is 14 residues. The CDR3 here is CASSLVGAGAGYTF. The CDR3, as DNA: TGCGCCAGCAGCTTGGTTGGGGCCGGGGCTGGCTACACCTTC.